This passage covers 17 T cell receptor beta chains from one sample sequenced in a study of cytomegalovirus exposure and HLA in healthy donors (dated by TCRdb to about 2017). Libraries were constructed by the immunoSEQ multiplex PCR assay. A mixture of 60 forward primers for TCR Vbeta segments and 13 reverse primers for TCR Jbeta segments was used in the multiplex PCR. TCRdb provides this immuneACCESS table in a form limited to in-frame rearrangements. Some clones are lacking; in checked studies, under half of them reflect an unresolved V gene, and why the rest are absent is not known. Recorded for this sample are around 110,000 clones; over 55% of them occurred a single time. The top ten clonotypes cover roughly 2.8% of the sample. Sequenced: PBMCs. These TCRs come from a female donor in good health and CMV-seronegative.

V is TRBV6-6 and J is TRBJ1-2; the D gene is possibly TRBD1 (6 bases). This CDR3 spans 14 amino acids. Trimming cost V 6 bases and J 7 bases, with 18 bases left between them. Germline V CDR1 and CDR2: MNHNY, SVGAGI (reference sequence). This chain's CDR3 is CASRQGLEFGGYTF. The CDR3 DNA reads TGTGCCAGCAGGCAGGGGCTGGAGTTCGGTGGCTACACCTTC.

This chain joins TRBV5-1 and TRBJ1-2, with 8 bases lining up with TRBD1. CDR1 is SGHRS and CDR2 is YFSETQ in the germline V gene. The length of the CDR3 is 15 residues. Trimming took 3 bases from V and 3 from J; bases not matched to a gene: 7. CDR3 DNA sequence: TGCGCCAGCAGCTCTGACAGGGGCAGAGACTATGGCTACACCTTC. Protein: CASSSDRGRDYGYTF.

This chain joins TRBV7-8 and TRBJ2-5; TRBD2 might be the D (6 bases). V was pared by 2 bases and J by 5 bases, with 15 bases between. Germline lookup yields CDR1 SGHVS and CDR2 FQNEAQ. This CDR3 has 15 residues. The CDR3 bases are TGTGCCAGCAGCTTAACGGGACTGTTCGTCGAGACCCAGTACTTC. Amino acids: CASSLTGLFVETQYF.

A few counts support this clone. The V call is TRBV7-9, the J call TRBJ2-5; 7 nucleotides align to TRBD1. The V gene end was trimmed by 7 bases and the J gene end by 0 bases; junction bases not matched to a gene: 14. This CDR3 spans 17 amino acids. From germline, CDR1 is SEHNR and CDR2 FQNEAQ (reference sequence). The CDR3 sequence is CASTMGQTSRYQETQYF. The CDR3 DNA sequence: TGTGCCAGCACCATGGGACAGACAAGCCGGTACCAAGAGACCCAGTACTTC.

The V call is TRBV5-1, the J call TRBJ1-1; the match to TRBD1 covers 10 bases. This CDR3 region has 15 residues. Losses at the gene ends were 6 bases for V and 5 bases for J; bases not matched to a gene: 10. CDR1 is SGHRS, CDR2 YFSETQ, per germline. CDR3 amino acids: CASTPRDRGETEAFF. The CDR3 DNA is TGCGCCAGCACACCCCGGGACAGGGGAGAAACTGAAGCTTTCTTT.

This clone has just one count. The chain couples TRBV7-3 to TRBJ2-3; a weak D match, TRBD1 (6 bases). Germline V gene data show CDR1 as SGHTA and CDR2 as FQGTGA. Trimming took 3 bases from V and 2 from J, leaving 9 bases between them. The CDR3 totals 14 residues. CDR3 loop: CASSFRDNTDTQYF. The CDR3 DNA reads TGTGCCAGCAGCTTCCGGGACAACACAGATACGCAGTATTTT.

The rearrangement uses TRBV5-4 and TRBJ1-2; TRBD1 matches 7 bases. V shed 4 bases and J 2 bases; nucleotides not matched to a gene: 8. Germline CDR1 SGHNT, CDR2 YYREEE (reference sequence). The CDR3 contains 15 residues. For the CDR3, the DNA is TGTGCCAGCAGCGCACGTGTACAGGGGAACTATGGCTACACCTTC. This sequence encodes CASSARVQGNYGYTF.

The rearrangement links TRBV6-1 to TRBJ2-7, with TRBD1 as a possible D gene (5 bases). Germline V gene sequence: CDR1 MNHNS, CDR2 SASEGT. The CDR3 length is 16 residues. Trimming pared 3 bases from V and 1 base from J, leaving 16 bases between. The DNA for the CDR3 is TGTGCCAGCAGTGACCTTTACGGCAGGGCGTCCTACGAGCAGTACTTC. Its translation is CASSDLYGRASYEQYF.

With regard to this clone: In the same sample, other DNA sequences code for this CDR3. The chain combines TRBV4-2 with TRBJ2-6; 11 nucleotides line up with TRBD1. V was pared by 3 bases and J by 5 bases, with 12 bases of the junction left unmatched. The CDR3 sequence is 19 residues long. The germline gives CDR1 LGHNA, CDR2 YNFKEQ. CDR3 region: CASSQTNSGTGGRANVLTF. The CDR3 DNA sequence: TGTGCCAGCAGCCAGACTAACTCCGGGACAGGGGGTAGGGCCAACGTCCTGACTTTC.

V usage is TRBV7-6 and J usage is TRBJ2-3; 9 bases are a match to TRBD2. CDR3 length: 16 residues. V was pared by 1 base and J by 1 base, with 3 bases of the junction left unmatched. The germline CDR1 and CDR2 sequences are SGHVS and FNYEAQ. CDR3 sequence reads: CASSLGASGGTDTQYF. CDR3 bases: TGTGCCAGCAGCTTAGGGGCTAGCGGGGGCACAGATACGCAGTATTTT.

J is TRBJ1-1 and V is TRBV30; D call uncertain. V shed 4 bases and J shed 0 bases, with 15 bases lying between them. The CDR3 totals 15 residues. CDR1 and CDR2 from the germline V gene are GTSNPN and SVGIG (reference sequence). This chain's CDR3 is CAWNHSGVMNTEAFF. The CDR3, as DNA: TGTGCCTGGAACCATTCGGGAGTAATGAACACTGAAGCTTTCTTT.

This clone was counted only a few times. V is TRBV13 and J is TRBJ2-1; TRBD2 matches 14 bases. CDR3 length equals 19 residues. V shed 4 bases, J shed 3 bases, and the junction held 11 bases outside the gene matches. Looked up from germline, CDR1 is PRHDT and CDR2 is FYEKMQ (reference sequence). CDR3 DNA: TGTGCCAGCAGCTCAGGGACTAGCGGGAGTAGCCGAGACTACAATGAGCAGTTCTTC. Translated: CASSSGTSGSSRDYNEQFF.

In this sample, this clone turned up a few times. The rearrangement links TRBV11-2 to TRBJ2-1, with 7 positions matching TRBD2. CDR1 and CDR2 (germline): SGHAT, FQNNGV. CDR3 size: 14 residues. The J segment lost 10 bases and the V segment lost 4 bases, leaving 10 bases of the junction unmatched. CDR3 DNA sequence: TGTGCCAGCAGCTCCCCGGGACTAACCAAGGAGCAGTTCTTC. This translates into CASSSPGLTKEQFF.

Only one count was recorded for this clone. The chain carries TRBV4-2 and TRBJ2-7; D is possibly TRBD1 (6 bases). Looked up from germline, CDR1 is LGHNA and CDR2 is YNFKEQ. V gave up 6 bases and J gave up 5 bases, with 14 bases separating them. CDR3 size: 13 residues. The CDR3 sequence: CASRSTQGDEQYF. The CDR3 nucleotides are TGTGCCAGCAGATCAACACAGGGTGACGAGCAGTACTTC.

The chain combines TRBV7-9 with TRBJ2-7; TRBD2 agrees at 9 bases. Germline loops: CDR1 SEHNR, CDR2 FQNEAQ (reference sequence). This CDR3 contains 11 residues. V was clipped by 3 bases and J by 11 bases; unmatched bases: 2. The CDR3 sequence is CASSLREGKYF. CDR3 in DNA: TGTGCCAGCAGCTTGCGGGAGGGCAAGTACTTC.

This chain links TRBV19 with TRBJ1-2; D gene unclear. Trimming pared 6 bases from V and 2 bases from J, leaving 16 bases between. This CDR3 is built from 15 residues. Per germline, CDR1 LNHDA and CDR2 SQIVND (reference sequence). The CDR3 loop is CASRKQSNWNYGYTF. Written as DNA, the CDR3 is TGTGCCAGTAGAAAACAGAGCAATTGGAACTATGGCTACACCTTC. The entire variable domain, with the rest obtained from reference TRBV19 and TRBJ1-2, is as follows: DGGITQSPKYLFRKEGQNVTLSCEQNLNHDAMYWYRQDPGQGLRLIYYSQIVNDFQKGDIAEGYSVSREKKESFPLTVTSAQKNPTAFYLCASRKQSNWNYGYTFGSGTRLTVV.

The V call is TRBV5-8, the J call TRBJ2-7; 14 bases fit TRBD2. The CDR3 totals 16 residues. The junction had 2 bases not matched to a gene; V was cut back by 3 bases and J by 0 bases. CDR1 and CDR2 from the germline V gene are SGHTS and YDEGEE. CDR3 protein: CASSWGLAGASYEQYF. The CDR3 nucleotides are TGTGCCAGCAGCTGGGGACTAGCGGGAGCCTCCTACGAGCAGTACTTC.